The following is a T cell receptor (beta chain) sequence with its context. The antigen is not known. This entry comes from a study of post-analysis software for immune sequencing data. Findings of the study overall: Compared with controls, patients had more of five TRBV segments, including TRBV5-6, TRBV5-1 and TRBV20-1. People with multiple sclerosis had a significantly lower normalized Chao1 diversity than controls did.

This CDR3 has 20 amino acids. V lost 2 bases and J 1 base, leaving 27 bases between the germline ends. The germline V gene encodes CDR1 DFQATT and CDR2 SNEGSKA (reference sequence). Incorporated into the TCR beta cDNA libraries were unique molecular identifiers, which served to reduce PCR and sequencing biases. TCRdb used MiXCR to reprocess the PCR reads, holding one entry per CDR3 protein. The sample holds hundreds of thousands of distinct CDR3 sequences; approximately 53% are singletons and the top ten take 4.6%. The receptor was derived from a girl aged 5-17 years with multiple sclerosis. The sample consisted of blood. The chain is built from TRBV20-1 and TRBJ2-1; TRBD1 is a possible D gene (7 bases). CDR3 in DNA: TGCAGTGCTAGACCTAACAGGGGAAGCGGGCCTCAGCTTTCCTACAATGAGCAGTTCTTC. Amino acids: CSARPNRGSGPQLSYNEQFF.